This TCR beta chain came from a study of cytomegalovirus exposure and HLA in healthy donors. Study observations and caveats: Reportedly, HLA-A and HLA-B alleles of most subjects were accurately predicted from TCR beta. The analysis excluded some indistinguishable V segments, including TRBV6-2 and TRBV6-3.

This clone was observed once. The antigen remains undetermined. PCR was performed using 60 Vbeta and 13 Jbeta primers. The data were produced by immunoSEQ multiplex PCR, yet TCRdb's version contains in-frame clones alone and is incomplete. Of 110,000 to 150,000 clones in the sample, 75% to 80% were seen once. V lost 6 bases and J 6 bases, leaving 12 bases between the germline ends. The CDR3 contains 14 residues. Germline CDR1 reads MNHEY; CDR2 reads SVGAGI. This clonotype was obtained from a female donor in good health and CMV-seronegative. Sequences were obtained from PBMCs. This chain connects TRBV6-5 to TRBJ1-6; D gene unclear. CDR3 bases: TGTGCCAGCAGAACACGAGCGGCTAATTCACCCCTCCACTTT. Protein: CASRTRAANSPLHF.